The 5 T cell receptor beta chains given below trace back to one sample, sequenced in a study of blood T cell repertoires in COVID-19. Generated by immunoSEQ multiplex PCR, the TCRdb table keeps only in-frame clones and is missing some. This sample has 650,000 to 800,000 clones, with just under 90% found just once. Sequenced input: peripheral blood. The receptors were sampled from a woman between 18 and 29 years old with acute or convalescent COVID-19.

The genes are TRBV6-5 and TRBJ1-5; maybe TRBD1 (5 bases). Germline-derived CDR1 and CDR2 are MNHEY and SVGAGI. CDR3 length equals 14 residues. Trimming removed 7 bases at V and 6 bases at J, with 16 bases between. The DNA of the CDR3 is TGTGCCAGCATCCAGGGAAATCAGGTTCAGCCCCAGCATTTT. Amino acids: CASIQGNQVQPQHF.

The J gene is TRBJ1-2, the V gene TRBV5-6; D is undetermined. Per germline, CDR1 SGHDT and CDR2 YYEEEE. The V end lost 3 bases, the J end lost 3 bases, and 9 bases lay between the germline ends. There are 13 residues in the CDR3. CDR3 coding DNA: TGTGCCAGCAGCTGCCCCCCAGACTATGGCTACACCTTC. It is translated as CASSCPPDYGYTF.

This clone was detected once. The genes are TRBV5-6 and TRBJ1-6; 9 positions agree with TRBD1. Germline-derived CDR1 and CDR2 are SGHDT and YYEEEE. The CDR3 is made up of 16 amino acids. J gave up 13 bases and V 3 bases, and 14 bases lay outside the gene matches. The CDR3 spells CASSSNLRDRDSPLHF. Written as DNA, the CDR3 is TGTGCCAGCAGCTCAAACCTCCGGGACAGGGACTCTCCCCTCCACTTT.

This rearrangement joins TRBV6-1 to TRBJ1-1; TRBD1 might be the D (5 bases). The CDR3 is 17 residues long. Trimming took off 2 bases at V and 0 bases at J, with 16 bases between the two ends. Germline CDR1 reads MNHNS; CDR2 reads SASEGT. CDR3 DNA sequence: TGTGCCAGCAGTGAAAAACAGGCCTTTTTTATGAACACTGAAGCTTTCTTT. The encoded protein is CASSEKQAFFMNTEAFF.

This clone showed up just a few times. The CDR3 protein is CASSAILGQGADEQYF. The CDR3 coding sequence is TGTGCCAGCAGTGCTATCCTCGGACAGGGGGCAGACGAGCAGTACTTC. The gene calls are TRBV27 and TRBJ2-7; 11 nucleotides line up with TRBD1. The V gene's germline CDR1 is MNHEY and CDR2 SMNVEV (reference sequence). This CDR3 has 16 residues. The V gene end was trimmed by 5 bases and the J gene end by 5 bases; junction bases not matched to a gene: 11.